This T cell receptor (beta chain) derives from a study of blood T cell repertoires in COVID-19. Study at large: Donors in the United States, Italy and Spain gave samples during acute or convalescent COVID-19. Sample material is recorded as cDNA or gDNA derived from T cells, B-cell-depleted T cells, or PBMCs.

This CDR3 spans 13 amino acids. V lost 3 bases and J 4 bases, leaving 9 bases between the germline ends. Source study methods: Researchers report that nucleated cell counts were estimated from reference gene primer amplification. Produced via immunoSEQ multiplex PCR; TCRdb's table is partial and in-frame only. V and J calls and clone size are given by that table; D and trimming were obtained from the DNA. The sample has some 120,000 clones, about 85% seen once. The chain links TRBV12-3 or TRBV12-4 to TRBJ1-1; the D is unclear. The origin of this receptor is an elderly woman with acute or convalescent COVID-19. Sequenced material: peripheral blood. The CDR3 nucleotides read TGTGCCAGCAGTTTGCGATTAATCACTGAAGCTTTCTTT. Protein: CASSLRLITEAFF.